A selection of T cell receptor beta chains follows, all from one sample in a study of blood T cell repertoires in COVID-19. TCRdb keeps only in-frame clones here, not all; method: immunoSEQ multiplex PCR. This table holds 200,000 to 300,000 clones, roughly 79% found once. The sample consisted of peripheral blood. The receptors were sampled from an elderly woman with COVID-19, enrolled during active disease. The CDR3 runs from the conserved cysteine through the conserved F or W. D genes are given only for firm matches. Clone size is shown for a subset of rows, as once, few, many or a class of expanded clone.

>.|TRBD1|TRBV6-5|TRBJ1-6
TGTGCCGTCGACAGGGGTCCTGGATCACCCCTCCACTTT
CAVDRGPGSPLHF
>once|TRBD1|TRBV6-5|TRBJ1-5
TGTGCCAGCAGTCCCCAGGGGGTCAGCAATCAGCCCCAGCATTTT
CASSPQGVSNQPQHF
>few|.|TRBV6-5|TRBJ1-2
TGTGCCAGCTTAGGGCAGGGAAACGGCTACACCTTC
CASLGQGNGYTF
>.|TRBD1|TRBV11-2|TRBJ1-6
TGTGCCAGCAGCTTAGAAAATACAGGGGGCGCGTATCCCCTCCACTTT
CASSLENTGGAYPLHF
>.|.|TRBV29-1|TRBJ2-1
TGCAGCGCGGTGCCTCAGGGCCGGAGCTCCTACAATGAGCAGTTCTTC
CSAVPQGRSSYNEQFF
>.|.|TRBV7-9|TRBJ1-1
TGTGCCAGCAGCACGAGACAGAGCATGAACACTGAAGCTTTCTTT
CASSTRQSMNTEAFF
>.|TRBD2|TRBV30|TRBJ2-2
TGTGCCTGGAGTGTAGCGGGGCTTGGGGAGCTGTTTTTT
CAWSVAGLGELFF
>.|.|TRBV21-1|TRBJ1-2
TGTGCCAGCAGCACACAGGACCACTATGGCTACACCTTC
CASSTQDHYGYTF
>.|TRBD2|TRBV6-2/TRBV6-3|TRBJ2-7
TGTGCCAGCAGTTACTCGGCGGGGGGCCACGAGCAGTACTTC
CASSYSAGGHEQYF
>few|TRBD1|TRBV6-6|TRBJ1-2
TGTGCCAGCAGTGACAGGGATGCGGAGTCGCGGGGCTACACCTTC
CASSDRDAESRGYTF
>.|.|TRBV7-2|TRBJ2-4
TGTGCCAGCAGCTTGGACGGGACGCCGGGGGACATTCAGTACTTC
CASSLDGTPGDIQYF
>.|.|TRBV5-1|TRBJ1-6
TGCGCCAGCAGCTTGGGACAACAGAATTCACCCCTCCACTTT
CASSLGQQNSPLHF
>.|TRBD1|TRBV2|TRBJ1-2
TGTGCCAGCAGGGGACAGCTTAACTATGGCTACACCTTC
CASRGQLNYGYTF
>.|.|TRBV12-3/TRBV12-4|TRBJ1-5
TGTGCCAGCAGCCGCCTCCCGGATCAGCCCCAGCATTTT
CASSRLPDQPQHF
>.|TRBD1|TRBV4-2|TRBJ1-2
TGTGCCAGCAGCCGCACCCCGGGACAGGACTATGGCTACACCTTC
CASSRTPGQDYGYTF
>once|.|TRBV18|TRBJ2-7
TGTGCCAGCTCACTACAGGACTACGAGCAGTACTTC
CASSLQDYEQYF
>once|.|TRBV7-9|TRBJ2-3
TGTGCCAGCAGCTCCTCAGGGGTTGGGGGAGATACGCAGTATTTT
CASSSSGVGGDTQYF
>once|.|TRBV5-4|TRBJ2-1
TGTGCCAGCAGCTTGGCAGGGCTAAGCTCCTACAATGAGCAGTTCTTC
CASSLAGLSSYNEQFF
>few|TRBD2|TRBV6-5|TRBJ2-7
TGTGCCAGCAGCACTAACGGGAGGGCCCAGGGTAAGCAGTACTTC
CASSTNGRAQGKQYF
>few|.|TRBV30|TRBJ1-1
TGTGCCTGGAGGAGGGCGCAGCCCCGACTTGAAGCTTTCTTT
CAWRRAQPRLEAFF
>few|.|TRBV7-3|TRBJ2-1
TGTGCCAGCAGCTTAATAGGGAGACCCGGGGTGAATGAGCAGTTCTTC
CASSLIGRPGVNEQFF
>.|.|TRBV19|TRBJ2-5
TGTGCCAGTAGTATCCGTCAAATTCAGGGGCGAGGGGAGACCCAGTACTTC
CASSIRQIQGRGETQYF
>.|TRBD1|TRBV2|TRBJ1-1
TGTGCCAGCAGTGAGTGGACAGGGGCCACTGAAGCTTTCTTT
CASSEWTGATEAFF
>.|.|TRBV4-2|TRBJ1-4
TGTGCCAGCAGTCCAAGGGGCCAGATTAATGAAAAACTGTTTTTT
CASSPRGQINEKLFF
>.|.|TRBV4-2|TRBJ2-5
TGTGCCAGCAGCCAAGAAGAGGGAAAGCAAGAGACCCAGTACTTC
CASSQEEGKQETQYF
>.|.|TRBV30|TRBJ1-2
TGTGCCTGGAGTATCGGGGAGGAGGGCTACACCTTC
CAWSIGEEGYTF
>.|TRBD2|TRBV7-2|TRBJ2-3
TGTGCCAGTGGGAGGGGTGCGATCCAGGGACCTTCTAGCACAGATACGCAGTATTTT
CASGRGAIQGPSSTDTQYF
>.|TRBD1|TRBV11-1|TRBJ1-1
TGTGCCAGCAGCAGGGGACAGGGTGAAGCTTTCTTT
CASSRGQGEAFF
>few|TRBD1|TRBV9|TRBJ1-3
TGTGCCAGCAGCTCCTACAGGGGATCTGGAAACACCATATATTTT
CASSSYRGSGNTIYF
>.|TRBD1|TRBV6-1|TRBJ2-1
TGTGCCAGCAGTGAGGAGACAGGGGGCTCCTACAATGAGCAGTTCTTC
CASSEETGGSYNEQFF
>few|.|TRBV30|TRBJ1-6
TGTGCCTGGAGTAACCAGGCCGATCCCCTCCACTTT
CAWSNQADPLHF
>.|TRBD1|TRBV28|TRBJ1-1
TGTGCCAGCAGTTTAGTTAAGGGGGCAGTTGAAGCTTTCTTT
CASSLVKGAVEAFF
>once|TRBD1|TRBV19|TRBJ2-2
TGTGCCAGTAGTTCTGGACAGGGCTACACCGGGGAGCTGTTTTTT
CASSSGQGYTGELFF
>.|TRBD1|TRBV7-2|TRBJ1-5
TGTGCCAGCAGCGTCGACAGGGGGAATCAGCCCCAGCATTTT
CASSVDRGNQPQHF
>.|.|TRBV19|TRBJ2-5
TGTGCCAGTACCAAGAGCGGTACCACGGGGGAGACCCAGTACTTC
CASTKSGTTGETQYF
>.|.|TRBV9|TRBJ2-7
TGTGCCAGCAGCCCTCGTCCCGGGACATTCTCCTACGAGCAGTACTTC
CASSPRPGTFSYEQYF
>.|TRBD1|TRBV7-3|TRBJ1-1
TGTGCCAGCAGCTCCCGGACAGGGAACACTGAAGCTTTCTTT
CASSSRTGNTEAFF
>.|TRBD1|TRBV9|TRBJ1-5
TGTGCCAGCAGCAACGACAGGGTAGGTCAGCCCCAGCATTTT
CASSNDRVGQPQHF
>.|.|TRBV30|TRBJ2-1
TGTGCCTGGAGTGTGGCCAATGAGCAGTTCTTC
CAWSVANEQFF
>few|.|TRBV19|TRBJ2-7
TGTGCCAGTATTAGTCCATTCTCCTACGAGCAGTACTTC
CASISPFSYEQYF
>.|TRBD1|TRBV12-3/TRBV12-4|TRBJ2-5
TGTGCCTGCTCGGGGACAGCTAAAGAGACCCAGTACTTC
CACSGTAKETQYF
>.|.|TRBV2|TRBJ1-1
TGTGCCAGCAGTGAAGGAGTGAACACTGAAGCTTTCTTT
CASSEGVNTEAFF
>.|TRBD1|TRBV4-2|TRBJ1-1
TGTGCCAGCAGCCAAGATCCGGGAGGGGGCTTGAACACTGAAGCTTTCTTT
CASSQDPGGGLNTEAFF